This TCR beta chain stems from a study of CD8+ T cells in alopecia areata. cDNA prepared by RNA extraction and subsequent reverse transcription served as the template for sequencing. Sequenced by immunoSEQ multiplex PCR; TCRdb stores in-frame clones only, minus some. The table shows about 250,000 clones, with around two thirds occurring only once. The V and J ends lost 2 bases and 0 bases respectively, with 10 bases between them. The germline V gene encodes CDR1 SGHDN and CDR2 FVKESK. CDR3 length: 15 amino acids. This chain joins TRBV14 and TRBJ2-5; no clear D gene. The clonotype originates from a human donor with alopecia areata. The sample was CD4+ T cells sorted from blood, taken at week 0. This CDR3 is CASSQLRTNQETQYF. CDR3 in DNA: TGTGCCAGCAGCCAACTCCGGACGAACCAAGAGACCCAGTACTTC.